The clone carrying this TCR beta chain was picked up many times. Its antigen is unidentified. The data were taken from a study of identical twins. A universal primer site was created by template switching, with the cDNA bearing unique molecular identifiers. TCRdb independently ran MiXCR on the 5' RACE reads; one entry per CDR3 protein. The table shows around 680,000 distinct CDR3 sequences, with over 8.5% occurring only once. Study-wide results and caveats: Recombination models fit unrelated individuals' TCR alpha sharing but underestimated twins'. Analyses based on zero insertions could be partly confounded by invariant MAIT and iNKT cells.

J lost 4 bases, V lost 5 bases, and 8 bases had no gene match. There are 14 residues in the CDR3. CDR1 and CDR2 (germline): MDHEN, SYDVKM. This sample was also put to use in a study of yellow fever vaccine responses in identical twins. In that study: Twins' T cell vaccine responses reportedly looked partly convergent, partly personalized.

This receptor was taken from a woman younger than 35 in good health. V usage is TRBV28 and J usage is TRBJ2-7; TRBD1 aligns across 7 bases. The sequenced material came from PBMCs. CDR3 region: CASSPLDRSYEQYF. The CDR3 DNA follows: TGTGCCAGCAGTCCCCTGGACAGGTCTTACGAGCAGTACTTC.